Here is one T cell receptor beta chain with its context. Its antigen is not identified. Profiling relied on immunoSEQ multiplex PCR, and the TCRdb table lists in-frame clones only, not all of them. The sample lists some 140,000 clones, around 90% seen once, with under 2.5% in the top ten. This record comes from a study of T cell responses to AZD1222 COVID-19 vaccine. For the study at large: Pooling was applied to second doses at about 4 or about 12 weeks.

Trimming cost V 4 bases and J 0 bases, with 12 bases left between them. The V gene's germline CDR1 is SGHAT and CDR2 FQNNGV. The CDR3 is made up of 16 amino acids. Study results and limitations: White British ancestry dominated among donors, who included more females, and clonal diversity was possibly underestimated.

V and J are TRBV11-2 and TRBJ1-4; perhaps TRBD1 as D (5 bases). This clonotype was obtained from an adult in good health. The sample consisted of peripheral blood, taken on day 0 of AZD1222 vaccination. The CDR3 protein is CASSYEGYATNEKLFF. DNA of the CDR3: TGTGCCAGCAGCTACGAGGGGTATGCAACTAATGAAAAACTGTTTTTT.